This T cell receptor (beta chain) appears in the sequencing data of a study of lymphopenia after photon versus proton radiotherapy. Overall study findings and caveats: Oligoclonal CD8+ Temra expansion after nadir drove photon patients' diversity drop.

The CDR3 runs to 11 residues. Germline V gene lookup returns CDR1 SEHNR and CDR2 FQNEAQ (reference sequence). Trimming took 5 bases from V and 13 from J, leaving 14 bases between them. Sequenced by immunoSEQ multiplex PCR; TCRdb stores in-frame clones only, minus some. Here the sample spans roughly 30,000 clones, over 85% being singletons. Concerning this clone: Its specificity is not known.

The chain recombines TRBV7-9 with TRBJ1-2; D might be TRBD1 (6 bases). The sequencing here drew on peripheral blood, taken from a patient treated with photon-based radiotherapy. This clonotype was obtained from a woman aged 50 to 60 with cholangiocarcinoma. Here the CDR3 DNA reads TGTGCCAGCAGCGCACACACAGGGAGCACCTTC. Translation gives CASSAHTGSTF.